This T cell receptor (beta chain) was identified in a study of vaccination effects on CD4 cells after COVID-19. Sequencing followed a ViraFEST assay step that expanded antigen-specific CD4+ T cells with viral peptide pools. Isolating CD4+ T cells followed more than eight days of culture. Vaccine recipients had no previous SARS-CoV-2 infection; their nucleocapsid antibodies were negative. Produced via immunoSEQ multiplex PCR; TCRdb's table is partial and in-frame only. Seen here are tens of thousands of clones, around three quarters observed once, and the top ten hold approximately 4%. Regarding this clone: Its antigen is as yet unknown.

There are 12 residues in the CDR3. Germline loops: CDR1 LGHDT, CDR2 YNNKEL (reference sequence). The V and J ends lost 6 bases and 5 bases respectively, with 7 bases between them. V and J are TRBV3-1 (or the pseudogene TRBV3-2) and TRBJ2-2, with no clear D. Material: CD4+ T cells from PBMCs cultured with HCoV-OC43 spike peptides, obtained before COVID-19 vaccination. The subset denotes: HCoV-OC43 spike overlapping peptide pool stimulation. The origin of this receptor is a human donor who received a COVID-19 vaccine. The CDR3 coding sequence is TGTGCCAGCAGAATGGGGACCGGGGAGCTGTTTTTT. Translating gives CASRMGTGELFF.